The following is a TCR beta chain sequence with its context. Its target is not known. Trimming cost V 11 bases and J 0 bases, with 13 bases left between them. Germline lookup yields CDR1 MNHEY and CDR2 SVGEGT. This CDR3 comprises 13 residues. Researchers used 5'RACE with constant-segment primers to make TCR alpha and TCR beta cDNA libraries that carry sample barcodes and UMIs. TCRdb re-analysed the 5' RACE reads in MiXCR, keeping a single row per CDR3 protein. The sample contains fewer than 650,000 distinct CDR3 sequences, about a fifth of which appear only once. This sample stems from a study of T-cell memory formation after mild COVID-19. Whole-study results and caveats: CD4+ clones that contracted lay mainly in CM and EM; CD8+ ones lay in EMRA. Pre-infection memory held some responding clones, suggesting pre-existing cross-reactive T cells responded.

The source material was PBMCs or a T cell subset sorted from them (not recorded which). The sequence came from an adult woman who had mild COVID-19 (a few samples of this study predate the infection). Cell type and time point are not known. The rearrangement uses TRBV6-2 or TRBV6-3 and TRBJ2-5; D possibly matches TRBD1 or TRBD2 (5 bases each). The CDR3 sequence is CAGARTYQETQYF. The DNA of the CDR3 is TGTGCCGGGGCACGGACTTACCAAGAGACCCAGTACTTC.